Presented here are 32 T cell receptor beta chains from one specimen sequenced in a study of breast tumors, draining lymph nodes, adjacent tissues. TCRdb used MiXCR to reprocess the multiplex PCR reads, holding one entry per CDR3 protein. This sample has approximately 120,000 distinct CDR3 sequences, with about 20% found just once. Axillary draining lymph nodes of breast cancer patients supplied the node samples. Material: axillary lymph node tissue. Every receptor here comes from a female donor with breast cancer. Some clones in this sample may be carry-over from other donors' samples.

As to this clonotype: This clone may be a read error of a much larger clone one base away. The V call is TRBV11-3, the J call TRBJ2-3; D might be TRBD1 (8 bases). The CDR3 runs 14 residues. Germline V CDR1 and CDR2: SGHNT, YENEEA. CDR3 DNA: TGTGCCGGCAGCCAACAGGGGGGGACAGATACGCAGTATTTT. Protein sequence: CAGSQQGGTDTQYF.

This clonotype came up a few times. V and J are TRBV11-3 and TRBJ2-3; D perhaps matches TRBD1 (7 bases). The CDR3 has 15 residues. Germline loops: CDR1 SGHNT, CDR2 YENEEA. V lost 5 bases and J lost 4, with 16 bases in between. The DNA for the CDR3 is TGTGCCAGCAGCCTCAGGGGGGCTTCCCCAGATACGCAGTATTTT. Protein product: CASSLRGASPDTQYF.

This clonotype was recorded at least ten times. The V and J genes are TRBV29-1 and TRBJ2-7; possibly TRBD2 for D (6 bases). Per germline, CDR1 SQVTM and CDR2 ANQGSEA. V was shortened by 6 bases and J by 6 bases, with 15 bases between the two germline ends. The CDR3 sequence is 12 residues long. The CDR3 DNA reads TGCAGCGTCAGGGCGGGGTCTCGCGAGCAGTACTTC. Its translation: CSVRAGSREQYF.

This clonotype was seen ten or more times. This rearrangement joins TRBV2 to TRBJ1-5; 7 nucleotides line up with TRBD1. The CDR3 is 16 amino acids. V shed 4 bases and J 2 bases; nucleotides not matched to a gene: 8. Germline V gene data show CDR1 as SNHLY and CDR2 as FYNNEI. The CDR3 is CASSAGTVGGNQPQHF. The CDR3, as DNA: TGTGCCAGCAGTGCCGGGACAGTTGGAGGCAATCAGCCCCAGCATTTT. Based on the CDR3 plus reference TRBV2 and TRBJ1-5, the full variable domain is EPEVTQTPSHQVTQMGQEVILRCVPISNHLYFYWYRQILGQKVEFLVSFYNNEISEKSEIFDDQFSVERPDGSNFTLKIRSTKLEDSAMYFCASSAGTVGGNQPQHFGDGTRLSIL.

This clonotype was seen a few times. The rearrangement uses TRBV28 and TRBJ2-1, with TRBD2 matching 9 bases. After removal of 3 bases from V and 6 bases from J, the junction contained 9 bases not matched to a gene. The CDR3 is made up of 16 amino acids. The germline CDR1 and CDR2 sequences are MDHEN and SYDVKM. For the CDR3, the DNA is TGTGCCAGCAGTTTTTTCGTAGCGGGAGTTGGCAATGAGCAGTTCTTC. Amino acid sequence: CASSFFVAGVGNEQFF.

This clonotype was picked up many times. The chain couples TRBV6-1 to TRBJ1-4; 7 nucleotides align to TRBD1. Trimming removed 8 bases from V and 5 bases from J; junction bases left unmatched: 8. Germline V gene data show CDR1 as MNHNS and CDR2 as SASEGT. This CDR3 is 14 amino acids long. CDR3 in amino acids: CASSQGGSNEKLFF. The CDR3 DNA follows: TGTGCCAGCTCCCAGGGGGGGTCCAATGAAAAACTGTTTTTT.

The chain employs TRBV6-6 and TRBJ1-1; 7 bases line up with TRBD1. Germline V gene sequence: CDR1 MNHNY, CDR2 SVGAGI (reference sequence). CDR3 length: 15 residues. V lost 5 bases, J lost 6 bases, and 12 bases stayed unmatched. In DNA, the CDR3 is TGTGCCAGCAGTCCACCCGGGACAGCACTACCTGAAGCTTTCTTT. Protein sequence: CASSPPGTALPEAFF.

This clonotype was found many times. The CDR3 DNA is TGTGCCAGCAGCTCCCCAAGGCGGGGCACAGATACGCAGTATTTT. Amino acids: CASSSPRRGTDTQYF. The rearrangement uses TRBV7-9 and TRBJ2-3, with a possible D match to TRBD2 (5 bases). The CDR3 spans 15 residues. Germline V CDR1 and CDR2: SEHNR, FQNEAQ (reference sequence). V gave up 4 bases and J gave up 1 base, with 12 bases separating them.

This clonotype was observed at least ten times. The chain's CDR3 is CSARDFKGQGSGELFF. The CDR3 bases are TGCAGTGCTAGAGATTTTAAGGGACAGGGGAGCGGGGAGCTGTTTTTT. The chain combines TRBV20-1 with TRBJ2-2, with TRBD1 matching over 10 bases. J was trimmed by 7 bases and V by 0 bases; bases with no gene match: 8. This CDR3 spans 16 amino acids. CDR1 and CDR2 (germline): DFQATT, SNEGSKA (reference sequence).

Remarks on this clonotype: This may be a read error, as it is one base from a much larger clone. The CDR3 reads CASSLYAGGGNEQSF. DNA of the CDR3: TGTGCCAGCAGCTTGTATGCAGGGGGAGGGAATGAGCAGTCCTTC. The chain joins TRBV5-8 to TRBJ2-1; D tentatively reads TRBD1 or TRBD2 (7 bases each). CDR1 and CDR2 from the germline V gene are SGHTS and YDEGEE. The length of the CDR3 is 15 residues. The full variable domain, its missing parts supplied by reference TRBV5-8 and TRBJ2-1, is EAGVTQSPTHLIKTRGQQATLRCSPISGHTSVYWYQQALGLGLQFLLWYDEGEERNRGNFPPRFSGRQFPNYSSELNVNALELEDSALYLCASSLYAGGGNEQSFGPGTRLTVL.

In regard to this clonotype: This may be a read error: a much more frequent sequence differs by one nucleotide. The chain links TRBV6-1 to TRBJ1-5, with TRBD1 as a possible D gene (5 bases). The ends were cut back, 6 bases at V and 4 bases at J, with 19 bases in the middle. This CDR3 spans 16 amino acids. Germline CDR1 reads MNHNS; CDR2 reads SASEGT. As DNA, the CDR3 is TGTGCCAGCAGAGCCGGGGCCCGCGGTCCAAATCAGCCCCAGCATTTT. As protein: CASRAGARGPNQPQHF.

As regards this clonotype: The CDR3 does not end in the conserved phenylalanine or tryptophan, so this is likely a read error. This chain connects TRBV28 to TRBJ2-7, with 13 bases lining up with TRBD2. The V segment lost 6 bases and the J segment 5 bases; nucleotides outside the gene matches: 10. The CDR3 spans 16 residues. Per germline, CDR1 MDHEN and CDR2 SYDVKM. Written as DNA, the CDR3 is TGTGCCAGCAGCTTCCCCAGGACTAGCGGGAGAAACGAGCAGTACCTC. It specifies CASSFPRTSGRNEQYL.

This clonotype was picked up many times. The chain has TRBV5-4 and TRBJ2-3; D unresolved. The CDR3 runs 14 residues. Germline CDR1 reads SGHNT; CDR2 reads YYREEE (reference sequence). V lost 5 bases, J lost 4 bases, and 14 bases lay in between. The DNA of the CDR3 is TGTGCCAGCAGTTCCGGGCCTTCGGCAGATACGCAGTATTTT. Translated, it gives CASSSGPSADTQYF.

Comments on this clonotype: At one end the junction does not follow the germline gene, possibly because of a read error. The J gene is TRBJ2-5, the V gene TRBV11-2; unclear D gene. The germline gives CDR1 SGHAT, CDR2 FQNNGV. This CDR3 is built from 10 residues. The CDR3 protein is CTSSGETQYF. The CDR3 DNA is TGTACCAGCTCTGGAGAGACCCAGTACTTC.

The rearrangement links TRBV7-6 to TRBJ2-2; 16 bases match TRBD2. The CDR3 length is 17 residues. With V trimmed by 8 bases and J by 3 bases, 6 bases remained unmatched. Germline V gives CDR1 SGHVS, CDR2 FNYEAQ. This chain's CDR3 is CASRPGLAGGDTGELFF. Written as DNA, the CDR3 is TGTGCCAGCCGCCCGGGACTAGCGGGAGGGGACACCGGGGAGCTGTTTTTT.

This clonotype was seen many times. This chain links TRBV20-1 with TRBJ2-1, with 10 positions matching TRBD1. The CDR3 sequence is 15 residues long. J lost 5 bases, V lost 2 bases, and 6 bases had no gene match. CDR1 is DFQATT, CDR2 SNEGSKA, per germline (reference sequence). The CDR3 DNA sequence: TGCAGTGCTAGACGAGACAGGGGGCTGGACAATGAGCAGTTCTTC. This encodes CSARRDRGLDNEQFF.

In this sample, this clonotype turned up many times. The rearrangement links TRBV2 to TRBJ1-2; TRBD1 matches 9 bases. Germline values: CDR1 SNHLY, CDR2 FYNNEI. The J segment lost 2 bases and the V segment lost 9 bases, leaving 10 bases of the junction unmatched. This CDR3 contains 15 residues. The CDR3 loop is CASCKGQGTNYGYTF. The CDR3 coding sequence is TGTGCCAGTTGTAAAGGACAGGGGACCAACTATGGCTACACCTTC.

As to this clonotype: Being one base from a much bigger clone, this may be a read error. CDR3 region: CASSGGRGHNEQYF. The CDR3 region has the DNA TGTGCCAGCAGTGGGGGCAGGGGGCACAACGAGCAGTACTTC. The chain is built from TRBV6-1 and TRBJ2-7; the match to TRBD1 covers 8 bases. Trimming removed 4 bases from V and 5 bases from J; junction bases left unmatched: 7. Per germline, CDR1 MNHNS and CDR2 SASEGT. The CDR3 is made up of 14 amino acids.

This chain links TRBV19 with TRBJ1-5, with D unresolved. The CDR3 spans 14 residues. The V end lost 5 bases, the J end lost 2 bases, and 10 bases lay between the germline ends. The germline V gene has CDR1 LNHDA and CDR2 SQIVND (reference sequence). The CDR3 DNA reads as TGTGCCAGTAGTTCCCCAGACGGCAATCAGCCCCAGCATTTT. It yields the protein CASSSPDGNQPQHF.

The table lists this clonotype with many counts. The gene calls are TRBV10-2 and TRBJ1-2; maybe TRBD1 (6 bases). CDR1 and CDR2 (germline): WSHSY, SAAADI. The CDR3 length is 17 residues. V was cut by 4 bases and J by 11 bases, with 29 bases left in between. The CDR3 protein is CASSGYFRSDRNLSYTF. The CDR3 DNA reads as TGCGCCAGCAGTGGATATTTCCGGTCGGACAGAAACCTGTCTTACACCTTC.

This clonotype is a singleton in its sample. This clone may be a read error of a much larger clone one base away. The rearrangement links TRBV18 to TRBJ1-2; the match to TRBD1 covers 9 bases. V gave up 0 bases and J gave up 4 bases; unmatched junction bases: 9. There are 17 residues in the CDR3. Germline V gives CDR1 KGHSH, CDR2 LQKENI. CDR3 in DNA: TGTGCCAGCTCACCACCGCCGGGACAGGGTCCTGGCTATGGCTACACCTTC. The encoded protein is CASSPPPGQGPGYGYTF.

This clonotype appeared many times. The chain links TRBV7-9 to TRBJ1-2; 9 bases agree with TRBD1. The J segment lost 4 bases and the V segment lost 1 base, leaving 1 base of the junction unmatched. CDR1 and CDR2 from the germline V gene are SEHNR and FQNEAQ (reference sequence). This CDR3 region has 14 residues. CDR3 DNA sequence: TGTGCCAGCAGCTTAGGGACAGGGGTCTATGGCTACACCTTC. Translating gives CASSLGTGVYGYTF.

This clonotype appeared many times. The chain is built from TRBV6-6 and TRBJ2-5, with 8 bases matching TRBD1. This CDR3 comprises 15 residues. The V segment lost 8 bases and the J segment 4 bases; nucleotides outside the gene matches: 12. Looked up from germline, CDR1 is MNHNY and CDR2 is SVGAGI (reference sequence). The CDR3 sequence: CASSPSGGARETQYF. CDR3 bases: TGTGCCAGCTCACCCTCAGGGGGCGCGAGAGAGACCCAGTACTTC.

There are many counts of this clonotype. The chain couples TRBV18 to TRBJ1-3; D gene ambiguous. V gave up 2 bases and J gave up 0 bases, with 5 bases separating them. The CDR3 covers 14 residues. Per the germline V gene, CDR1 is KGHSH and CDR2 is LQKENI. The CDR3 nucleotides are TGTGCCAGCTCACCATCGCGCTCTGGAAACACCATATATTTT. Amino acids: CASSPSRSGNTIYF.

This clonotype has ten or more counts. This chain links TRBV6-1 with TRBJ2-5; 11 positions match TRBD1. CDR3 length: 16 residues. The ends lost 2 bases at V and 2 bases at J; junction bases unmatched: 4. The germline V gene encodes CDR1 MNHNS and CDR2 SASEGT. CDR3 sequence: CASSESWDRGQETQYF. DNA of the CDR3: TGTGCCAGCAGTGAATCTTGGGACAGGGGGCAAGAGACCCAGTACTTC.

This clonotype was seen repeatedly, ten times or more. The chain has TRBV9 and TRBJ1-6; D ambiguous. The CDR3 contains 13 residues. V was clipped by 0 bases and J by 5 bases, with 3 bases between them. Germline CDR1 is SGDLS and CDR2 is YYNGEE. In DNA form, the CDR3 reads TGTGCCAGCAGCGTAGAAGATAATTCACCCCTCCACTTT. It translates to CASSVEDNSPLHF.

The sample holds many counts of this clonotype. This chain links TRBV12-3 or TRBV12-4 with TRBJ2-7; 11 bases line up with TRBD2. The V segment lost 5 bases and the J segment 3 bases; nucleotides outside the gene matches: 3. The CDR3 has 14 amino acids. CDR3 region: CASSLTSGNYEQYF. The CDR3 nucleotides are TGTGCCAGCAGTCTGACTAGCGGGAACTACGAGCAGTACTTC.

The rearrangement joins TRBV27 to TRBJ1-3; D possibly corresponds to TRBD1 (5 bases). CDR1 MNHEY and CDR2 SMNVEV come from the germline V gene (reference sequence). Trimming took off 6 bases at V and 1 base at J, with 10 bases between the two ends. This CDR3 comprises 14 residues. For the CDR3, the DNA is TGTGCCAGCAGGGGGGACGGGTCTGGAAACACCATATATTTT. Its protein is CASRGDGSGNTIYF.

With respect to this clonotype: This clone may be a read error of a much larger clone one base away. The CDR3 bases are TGTGCCAGTAGTATATTCGTTCCAGGCCTTAGCACAGATACGCAGTATTTT. Residues: CASSIFVPGLSTDTQYF. This chain connects TRBV19 to TRBJ2-3; D is unresolved. Germline V gene data show CDR1 as LNHDA and CDR2 as SQIVND (reference sequence). The V end lost 2 bases, the J end lost 0 bases, and 15 bases lay between the germline ends. The CDR3 contains 17 residues.

This clonotype was recorded many times. The V gene is TRBV12-3 or TRBV12-4, the J gene TRBJ1-3; weak D call: TRBD1 (5 bases). Trimming stripped 7 bases from V and 0 bases from J, with 10 bases between. The CDR3 totals 14 residues. The CDR3 reads CASNEQVSGNTIYF. The CDR3 bases are TGTGCCAGCAACGAACAGGTCTCTGGAAACACCATATATTTT.

This clonotype was found many times. The V call is TRBV6-5, the J call TRBJ1-2, with TRBD1 as a possible D gene (5 bases). CDR1 and CDR2 (germline): MNHEY, SVGAGI. The CDR3 is 12 amino acids. V lost 6 bases and J 4 bases, leaving 9 bases between the germline ends. The CDR3 loop is CASSRDGYGYTF. The DNA of the CDR3 is TGTGCCAGCAGCCGGGACGGCTATGGCTACACCTTC.

This clonotype was observed many times. DNA for the CDR3: TGTGCCAGCAGCCAATTCGATACGCAGTATTTT. Its protein product is CASSQFDTQYF. This chain joins TRBV3-1 and TRBJ2-3; D call uncertain. This CDR3 is built from 11 residues. The V and J ends lost 2 bases and 6 bases respectively, with 3 bases between them. Germline V gene lookup returns CDR1 LGHDT and CDR2 YNNKEL (reference sequence).